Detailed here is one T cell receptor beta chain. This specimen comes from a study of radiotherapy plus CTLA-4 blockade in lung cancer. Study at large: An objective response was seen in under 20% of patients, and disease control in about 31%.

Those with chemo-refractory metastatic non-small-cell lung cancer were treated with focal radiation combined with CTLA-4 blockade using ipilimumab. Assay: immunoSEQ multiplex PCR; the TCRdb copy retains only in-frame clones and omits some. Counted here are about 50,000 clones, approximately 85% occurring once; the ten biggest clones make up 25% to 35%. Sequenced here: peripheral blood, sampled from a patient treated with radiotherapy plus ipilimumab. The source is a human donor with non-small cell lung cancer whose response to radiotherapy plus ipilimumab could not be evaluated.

The CDR3: CASSPPTGGGNNEQFF. For the CDR3, the DNA is TGCGCCAGCAGTCCCCCAACAGGGGGCGGAAACAATGAGCAGTTCTTC. V usage is TRBV5-1 and J usage is TRBJ2-1, with 9 bases that match TRBD1. This CDR3 is 16 amino acids long. V shed 5 bases and J 5 bases; nucleotides not matched to a gene: 11. Germline CDR1 is SGHRS and CDR2 is YFSETQ.